This T cell receptor beta chain is drawn from a study of T cells in Graves' hyperthyroidism and ophthalmopathy (dated by TCRdb to the late 2010s). For the study in its entirety: Peripheral blood was collected at initial diagnosis, before any treatment. The paper describes TCR Vbeta CDR3 sequencing of fewer than 150 peripheral blood samples, made up of about 41 ophthalmopathy patients, over 70 hyperthyroidism patients and about 17 progressor patients. The study also compared thyroid tissue and blood T-cell repertoires from 5 to 7 Graves' hyperthyroidism patients. An independent validation cohort of under 20 hyperthyroidism patients and about 15 patients who later progressed to ophthalmopathy tested prospective prediction of ophthalmopathy. The 75 to 100 discovery patients were randomly split 7:3 into training and test sets. To identify TCR V-J signatures that set the groups apart, the researchers used a discovery cohort of more than 95 patients, made up of 40 to 45 with Graves' ophthalmopathy and 55 to 65 with stable Graves' hyperthyroidism. Once sampling was done, hyperthyroidism patients were given methimazole at a starting dose of 30 mg daily, whereas ophthalmopathy patients were given high-dose intravenous methylprednisolone. Broader findings and caveats from the paper: Most expanded thyroid clonotypes (frequency above 0.001) were also detected in blood, suggesting blood repertoires may reflect thyroid immune responses. Sample size was not statistically predetermined, and blinding of investigators to group allocation was not performed. Ophthalmopathy was separated from stable hyperthyroidism by a 13 V-J signature model, with 87.88% sensitivity and 81% to 82% specificity obtained in cross-validation and 80%/75% obtained in testing. In validation, progression to ophthalmopathy was predicted by the model with 70.59% sensitivity and 72% to 85% specificity, a median of 6.5 months before onset.

Stable Graves' hyperthyroidism was defined as no progression to ophthalmopathy during 18 months of follow-up. Hyperthyroidism patients were newly diagnosed, had a disease duration of under 2 months, and were aged 18 to 65 years. Patients with uncontrolled infections, other autoimmune diseases, pregnancy or lactation were excluded. Diagnoses relied on clinical symptoms, serum thyroxine and TRAb, thyroid ultrasound and orbital computed tomography. Ficoll-Paque density gradient centrifugation was used to isolate PBMCs from about 9 ml of fresh peripheral blood. Total RNA was extracted using Trizol reagent, and RNA quality was assessed on an Agilent 2100 Bioanalyzer. Notes on this clonotype: Its specific antigen is unknown. Base quality data are lacking; no much larger clone is found one base away.

CDR1 SQVTM and CDR2 ANQGSEA are derived from the germline V gene. V is shortened by 6 bases, J by 5 bases, and the region joining them spans 22 bases. The CDR3 goes from the cysteine to the phenylalanine over 15 residues. The CDR3 DNA has 45 bases and is translated from base 1. Amplification of TCR beta CDR3 regions was carried out from RNA transcripts. For the first round of RT-PCR on the TCR CDR3, the HTBI primer set was used together with the Qiagen OneStep RT-PCR kit. A second multiplex PCR round built the libraries, followed by size selection and purification. Libraries were sequenced paired-end with 100 bp reads on an Illumina HiSeq2000. In the source study's methods: SOAPnuke was used to process the raw data, removing reads that contained adapters or uncalled bases, had a mean Phred below 15, or lacked an exact match to the constant primer or identifier. COPE v1.2.5 was used to merge the high-quality paired reads, and each unique nucleotide sequence was defined as a clonotype. MiTCR v1.1 was used to align the clonotypes against IMGT TRBV, TRBD and TRBJ reference segments. The analysis included only V-J combinations with a frequency above 0.0001, which together covered approximately 99% of the repertoires. A TCS score was defined as the ratio of F50 (clonal expansion) to E x V (chaos), with BLOSUM62-based TCRdist applied between CDR3 peptides within each V-J. Welch's t-statistics and random forest reduced roughly 500 V-J features to roughly 13, which were used in a naive Bayes classifier (R e1071). The public reads were run again by TCRdb, first through fastp at Q25 and then through MiXCR, and only productive beta chains were kept. Each entry merges the rows of one CDR3 protein and shows their most common DNA and genes. These V and J calls are TCRdb output, not the study's own analysis. The sample has roughly 700,000 distinct CDR3 sequences on record, 15% to 20% of them singletons. Of the sample, about a sixth is held by the ten largest clones.

The sequence came from a man aged 45-65 years with Graves' hyperthyroidism. The sequence links TRBV29-1 to TRBJ2-5; the best D guess is TRBD1, with 6 bases matching. The source material was blood. CDR3 protein: CSVIRQGLIVETQYF. The sequence in DNA is TGCAGCGTCATCCGCCAGGGGCTGATCGTGGAGACCCAGTACTTC.